Sequencing of this TCR beta chain was carried out in a study of T cells in Graves' hyperthyroidism and ophthalmopathy. Study information: Peripheral blood collection took place at initial diagnosis, before any treatment.

RNA transcripts were the template for amplifying TCR beta CDR3 regions. The primer set for the first-round RT-PCR of the TCR CDR3 was HTBI. Each CDR3 protein is one row after TCRdb ran MiXCR on the multiplex PCR reads. This sample carries about 740,000 distinct CDR3 sequences, 14% of them seen once, and the ten largest clones take roughly 10%. A few counts support this clonotype. Its antigen remains unidentified. Findings and caveats of the study: In validation, the model predicted ophthalmopathy. These predictions came a median approximately six months before onset.

This CDR3 has 12 residues. V lost 6 bases and J 9 bases, leaving 13 bases between the germline ends. Germline lookup yields CDR1 MNHNS and CDR2 SASEGT. This sequence originates from a woman younger than 30 with Graves' hyperthyroidism. This chain links TRBV6-1 with TRBJ2-3; D is perhaps TRBD1 or TRBD2 (6 bases each). The sequencing input was blood. This CDR3 reads CASREGGRTQYF. The CDR3, as DNA: TGTGCCAGCAGGGAGGGGGGACGGACGCAGTATTTT.